One sample yielded the 5 T cell receptor beta chains listed below, sequenced in a study of cytotoxic CD8 clonotypes in ibrutinib-treated CLL. Sequenced by immunoSEQ multiplex PCR; TCRdb stores in-frame clones only, minus some. Of 200,000 or so clones in the sample, roughly 79% were seen once. This sample comprised PBMCs, obtained after 12 months of ibrutinib treatment. These receptor sequences come from a human donor with chronic lymphocytic leukemia.

The chain links TRBV4-1 to TRBJ1-2; D remains ambiguous. This CDR3 comprises 14 residues. Germline CDR1 is MGHRA and CDR2 is YSYEKL. V dropped 1 base and J dropped 6 bases, with 12 bases sitting between them. Written as DNA, the CDR3 is TGCGCCAGCAGCCAAGTCGGGCAGCTACATGGCTACACCTTC. Residues: CASSQVGQLHGYTF.

This clone turned up a few times. This chain connects TRBV6-5 to TRBJ1-1, with D maybe TRBD1 (5 bases). CDR3 size: 14 residues. Germline CDR1 is MNHEY and CDR2 is SVGAGI. V lost 6 bases and J lost 4, with 15 bases in between. CDR3 sequence: CASSLRAGGTEAFF. The CDR3 coding sequence is TGTGCCAGCAGCCTCCGGGCCGGGGGCACTGAAGCTTTCTTT.

V is TRBV5-1 and J is TRBJ1-1; a weak D match, TRBD1 (5 bases). Trimming stripped 6 bases from V and 5 bases from J, with 14 bases between. The germline V gene encodes CDR1 SGHRS and CDR2 YFSETQ. This CDR3 is 13 amino acids long. The CDR3 reads CASNPVGGTEAFF. The CDR3 DNA reads as TGCGCCAGCAATCCGGTGGGGGGAACTGAAGCTTTCTTT.

This chain connects TRBV19 to TRBJ2-1, with D possibly being TRBD2 (7 bases). Looked up from germline, CDR1 is LNHDA and CDR2 is SQIVND (reference sequence). CDR3 length: 17 amino acids. Trimming took 3 bases from V and 2 from J, leaving 17 bases between them. Here the CDR3 reads CASSIEGGRYTYNEQFF. CDR3 coding DNA: TGTGCCAGTAGTATCGAGGGGGGGCGGTACACCTACAATGAGCAGTTCTTC.

The chain has TRBV30 and TRBJ1-1; D is ambiguous. Trimming left V 8 bases short and J 8 bases short, with 12 bases between. The CDR3 has 10 residues. Germline CDR1 reads GTSNPN; CDR2 reads SVGIG (reference sequence). CDR3 in DNA: TGTGCCCAAGGAGGAAAAGAAGCTTTCTTT. Protein sequence: CAQGGKEAFF.